This entry describes one T cell receptor beta chain. Its antigen is unknown. This sample is part of a study of T cell repertoires in cytomegalovirus infection. TCRdb reprocessed the reads via MiXCR and lists one record per CDR3 protein. The sample shows a few hundred thousand distinct CDR3 sequences, 34% of them seen only once. This CDR3 has 11 residues. CDR1 ENHRY and CDR2 SYGVKD come from the germline V gene. V shed 0 bases and J shed 13 bases, with 9 bases lying between them. The chain combines TRBV10-3 with TRBJ1-2; no clear D. The specimen was cultured PBMCs, collected from culture after CMV antigen stimulation. The clonotype comes from a human donor in good health (CMV status not recorded). Some clones in this sample may be carry-over from other donors' samples. CDR3 DNA sequence: TGTGCCATCAGTGAGTCGGCTTCCTCCACCTTC. Protein sequence: CAISESASSTF.